The 3 T cell receptor beta chains below come from one sample, sequenced in a study of T cell changes during pregnancy in multiple sclerosis. This table comes from immunoSEQ multiplex PCR, and its TCRdb copy is limited to in-frame clones, with some not included. The sample holds just over 65,000 clones, 91% seen once. Sample: peripheral blood, taken in the second trimester of pregnancy. The receptors shown here come from a female donor with multiple sclerosis, enrolled in a pregnancy study.

The V and J genes are TRBV5-1 and TRBJ1-2; D might be TRBD1 (6 bases). CDR1 and CDR2 (germline): SGHRS, YFSETQ. The V and J ends lost 3 bases and 0 bases respectively, with 9 bases between them. The CDR3 loop spans 14 amino acids. The CDR3 loop is CASSSDRANYGYTF. CDR3 DNA sequence: TGCGCCAGCAGCTCGGACAGAGCTAACTATGGCTACACCTTC.

DNA for the CDR3: TGTGCCAGCAGCCGGGACGGGGGGGGCCAAGATACGCAGTATTTT. Translated, it gives CASSRDGGGQDTQYF. J is TRBJ2-3 and V is TRBV5-4; 8 bases fit TRBD2. The CDR3 covers 15 residues. Per germline, CDR1 SGHNT and CDR2 YYREEE (reference sequence). Trimming cost V 4 bases and J 5 bases; bases outside gene matches: 9.

The chain has TRBV7-2 and TRBJ1-1, with a possible D match to TRBD1 (5 bases). Germline CDR1 and CDR2: SGHTA and FQGNSA. V lost 1 base and J lost 0, with 9 bases in between. The CDR3 extends over 15 amino acids. The CDR3 DNA follows: TGTGCCAGCAGCTTAGGCAGGGTTATGAACACTGAAGCTTTCTTT. The encoded protein is CASSLGRVMNTEAFF.